This paragraph covers one TCR beta chain sequence. The CDR3 spans 15 residues. J lost 2 bases, V lost 5 bases, and 3 bases had no gene match. Germline CDR1 SEHNR, CDR2 FQNEAQ (reference sequence). Here immunoSEQ multiplex PCR was the method, and the copy in TCRdb shows in-frame clones only, minus some. Of about 32,000 clones in the sample, approximately 90% are singletons; the top ten hold about 4.3%. The sample belongs to a study of OX40 agonist ivuxolimab in advanced cancers. Sample: CD4+ or CD8+ T cells sorted from blood, taken in a trial of the OX40 agonist ivuxolimab. The chain uses TRBV7-9 and TRBJ1-6, with 7 bases that match TRBD1. The sequence derives from an adult with an advanced solid tumor such as melanoma, head and neck, liver or kidney cancer. The CDR3 protein is CASSSTGAYNSPLHF. In DNA, the CDR3 is TGTGCCAGCAGCAGTACAGGGGCCTATAATTCACCCCTCCACTTT.